These T cell receptor beta chains were read from a single sample in a study of T cells in Graves' hyperthyroidism and ophthalmopathy. Each CDR3 protein gets one entry after TCRdb re-called the multiplex PCR reads with MiXCR. The profile shows hundreds of thousands of distinct CDR3 sequences, approximately 42% of them singletons. Sequenced material: peripheral blood or thyroid tissue (not recorded which). The receptor set was obtained from an adult man with Graves' disease, either hyperthyroidism or ophthalmopathy (not recorded which). Both conserved end residues are part of each CDR3. The order of the fields is J gene, D gene, clone size, V gene, CDR3 protein, CDR3 DNA. D genes are given only for firm matches. Part of the rows lack a size; the others show once, few, many or a class for expanded clones.

TRBJ1-2 . . TRBV9 CASSVGQSNYGYTF TGTGCCAGCAGCGTGGGTCAAAGCAACTATGGCTACACCTTC
TRBJ2-7 . . TRBV7-9 CASSHGRSLQYF TGCGCCAGCAGCCATGGGAGGAGTTTGCAGTACTTC
TRBJ1-1 . many TRBV29-1 CSADSMNTEAFF TGCAGCGCCGACAGCATGAACACTGAAGCTTTCTTT
TRBJ1-4 . . TRBV6-1 CASSEASAGYEKLFF TGTGCCAGCAGTGAAGCGTCGGCAGGGTATGAAAAACTGTTTTTT
TRBJ2-7 TRBD1 . TRBV7-2 CACSLPGQGYEQYF TGTGCCTGCAGCCTCCCCGGACAGGGCTACGAGCAGTACTTC
TRBJ2-7 TRBD1 . TRBV29-1 CSGLGQGVTYEQYF TGCAGCGGACTGGGACAGGGAGTAACCTACGAGCAGTACTTC
TRBJ1-5 TRBD1 many TRBV2 CASSDRDRFQPQHF TGTGCCAGCAGTGACCGGGACAGGTTTCAGCCCCAGCATTTT
TRBJ1-1 . . TRBV20-1 CSASVYEAFF TGCAGTGCTAGCGTTTATGAAGCTTTCTTT
TRBJ1-2 TRBD1 . TRBV29-1 CSSELWDRGLDGYTF TGCAGCAGTGAATTGTGGGACAGGGGGCTGGATGGCTACACCTTC
TRBJ1-1 . once TRBV10-3 CAISEAYSGTEAFF TGTGCCATCAGTGAGGCCTATTCGGGCACTGAAGCTTTCTTT
TRBJ1-6 TRBD1 . TRBV6-1 CAISDPRQGNSPLHF TGTGCCATCAGTGATCCCCGACAGGGTAATTCACCCCTCCACTTT
TRBJ1-6 . . TRBV7-2 CASSPQGAYNSPLHF TGTGCCAGCAGCCCCCAGGGTGCCTATAATTCACCCCTCCACTTT
TRBJ1-1 . . TRBV12-3/TRBV12-4 CASSNYGNTEAFF TGTGCCAGCAGTAACTACGGGAACACTGAAGCTTTCTTT
TRBJ1-4 TRBD1 few TRBV11-2 CASSLGQGGSNEKLFF TGTGCCAGCAGCTTGGGACAGGGTGGGTCGAATGAAAAACTGTTTTTT
TRBJ1-1 . . TRBV2 CASSERSKSFF TGTGCCAGCAGTGAAAGATCGAAGTCTTTCTTT
TRBJ1-1 . . TRBV12-3/TRBV12-4 CASNKGEANTEAFF TGTGCCAGCAATAAAGGGGAAGCGAACACTGAAGCTTTCTTT
TRBJ1-2 . few TRBV7-2 CASSSHGGPQRGYTF TGTGCCAGCAGCTCCCACGGCGGGCCACAACGAGGCTACACCTTC
TRBJ2-7 . . TRBV12-3/TRBV12-4 CASSLDREYEQYF TGTGCCAGCAGTTTAGACAGGGAGTACGAGCAGTACTTC
TRBJ2-7 TRBD1 . TRBV2 CASSVTPGGEQYF TGTGCCAGCAGTGTGACTCCAGGGGGCGAGCAGTACTTC
TRBJ2-7 TRBD1 . TRBV2 CASSYGTGRYEQYF TGTGCCAGCAGTTATGGGACAGGAAGATACGAGCAGTACTTC
TRBJ1-1 TRBD1 . TRBV7-9 CASRIADRVNTEAFF TGTGCCAGCAGAATAGCGGACAGGGTGAACACTGAAGCTTTCTTT
TRBJ2-7 TRBD2 . TRBV2 CASSENVAGGPYEQYF TGTGCCAGCAGTGAAAACGTAGCGGGGGGGCCCTACGAGCAGTACTTC
TRBJ1-1 . . TRBV6-5 CASSLFRGTEAFF TGTGCCAGCAGTTTGTTCCGGGGGACTGAAGCTTTCTTT
TRBJ1-5 . few TRBV12-3/TRBV12-4 CASSLRPPAGNQPQHF TGTGCCAGCAGTTTACGGCCTCCCGCGGGCAATCAGCCCCAGCATTTT
TRBJ1-2 . . TRBV5-1 CASSKWTEDYGYTF TGTGCCAGCAGCAAATGGACAGAAGACTATGGCTACACCTTC
TRBJ1-2 . . TRBV12-3/TRBV12-4 CASSYRRDGYTF TGTGCCAGCAGTTATCGCCGGGATGGCTACACCTTC
TRBJ1-6 . many TRBV6-6 CASSERGELPLHF TGTGCCAGCAGTGAACGTGGCGAACTTCCCCTCCACTTT
TRBJ1-5 . few TRBV9 CASSSSGGAHQPQHF TGTGCCAGCAGCTCGTCGGGGGGGGCCCATCAGCCCCAGCATTTT
TRBJ1-6 . . TRBV10-3 CAISEAGGDPGLHF TGTGCCATCAGTGAGGCGGGAGGGGACCCAGGCCTCCACTTT
TRBJ1-6 . . TRBV7-4 CASSFEGGARSNSPLHF TGTGCCAGCAGCTTTGAGGGAGGGGCGAGATCTAATTCACCCCTCCACTTT
TRBJ1-1 TRBD1 . TRBV20-1 CSARAGGRGMNTEAFF TGCAGTGCTAGAGCAGGGGGTAGGGGAATGAACACTGAAGCTTTCTTT
TRBJ2-7 TRBD1 few TRBV10-3 CAISGSGTETYEQYF TGTGCCATCAGTGGCTCCGGGACAGAGACCTACGAGCAGTACTTC
TRBJ2-6 . few TRBV12-3/TRBV12-4 CASSFWGSGANVLTF TGTGCCAGCAGTTTCTGGGGCTCTGGGGCCAACGTCCTGACTTTC
TRBJ1-1 . . TRBV5-1 CASSQIESTEAFF TGCGCCAGCAGCCAAATTGAAAGCACTGAAGCTTTCTTT
TRBJ2-6 . few TRBV6-5 CASSYSLGGGAGANVLTF TGTGCCAGCAGTTACTCGTTAGGAGGGGGCGCTGGGGCCAACGTCCTGACTTTC
TRBJ2-3 . . TRBV24-1 CATRTQGTDTQYF TGTGCCACCAGAACACAGGGAACAGATACGCAGTATTTT
TRBJ2-7 . . TRBV20-1 CSATPPRIYYEQYF TGCAGTGCCACCCCACCGAGGATCTACTACGAGCAGTACTTC
TRBJ1-1 . many TRBV29-1 CSVGRSTMNTEAFF TGCAGCGTTGGAAGGTCGACCATGAACACTGAAGCTTTCTTT
TRBJ1-6 TRBD1 . TRBV25-1 CASRASTGSDSPLHF TGTGCCAGCAGGGCCTCGACAGGGAGTGATTCACCCCTCCACTTT
TRBJ1-1 . many TRBV25-1 CASSVGGLMNTEAFF TGTGCCAGCAGTGTGGGGGGGCTCATGAACACTGAAGCTTTCTTT
TRBJ1-5 . . TRBV29-1 CSVTTAGAGAQPQHF TGCAGCGTTACCACCGCGGGGGCGGGGGCACAGCCCCAGCATTTT
TRBJ2-7 TRBD2 few TRBV6-5 CASSYRVAGGLSYEQYF TGTGCCAGCAGTTACAGAGTAGCGGGAGGGCTCTCCTACGAGCAGTACTTC
TRBJ2-5 . . TRBV7-9 CASSLKGGLQPQYF TGTGCCAGCAGCTTAAAGGGGGGGCTCCAGCCCCAGTACTTC
TRBJ1-5 . . TRBV7-2 CASSLAPSQPQHF TGTGCCAGCAGCTTAGCGCCAAGTCAGCCCCAGCATTTT
TRBJ2-5 . many TRBV2 CASKRETQYF TGTGCCAGCAAAAGGGAGACCCAGTACTTC